These T cell receptor beta chains were read from a single sample in a study of blood T cell repertoires in COVID-19. TCRdb keeps only in-frame clones here, not all; method: immunoSEQ multiplex PCR. The sample holds about 200,000 clones, over 75% seen once. Sequenced sample: peripheral blood. Receptors were obtained from a man aged 50-60 years with COVID-19, enrolled during active disease. Each CDR3 is given with its conserved first and last residue.

cdr3_length	v_call	j_call	cdr3_aa
15	TRBV15	TRBJ2-1	CATSRSRGQLNEQFF
16	TRBV9	TRBJ2-1	CASSSTTGSGYNEQFF
14	TRBV6-2/TRBV6-3	TRBJ1-5	CASSYSTGNQPQHF
13	TRBV5-4	TRBJ2-5	CASSLRSERTQYF
15	TRBV7-9	TRBJ2-1	CASSLVGGAYNEQFF
13	TRBV5-1	TRBJ2-7	CASSLALEYEQYF
14	TRBV6-5	TRBJ1-5	CASSRQGADQPQHF
14	TRBV18	TRBJ2-7	CASSADSVPYEQYF
13	TRBV6-4	TRBJ1-1	CASSANRGSEAFF
18	TRBV5-1	TRBJ2-2	CASSLGRESGSNTGELFF
19	TRBV15	TRBJ1-3	CATSRALLGQGAVGNTIYF
17	TRBV7-9	TRBJ2-2	CASSLAAGRRNTGELFF
15	TRBV16	TRBJ1-1	CASSPPVGGNTEAFF
20	TRBV7-3	TRBJ2-6	CASSLRGPAGQGAGANVLTF
15	TRBV5-1	TRBJ2-1	CASSRDGGSYNEQFF
15	TRBV29-1	TRBJ2-2	CSVEDHSQNTGELFF
13	TRBV9	TRBJ2-5	CASSVASRETQYF
16	TRBV6-6	TRBJ2-7	CASSYARRAGAGEQYF
15	TRBV15	TRBJ2-1	CATSRDGGGVNEQFF
16	TRBV6-5	TRBJ2-7	CASSYEVPGGHYEQYF
16	TRBV16	TRBJ1-5	CASSPSYSIRNQPQHF
15	TRBV2	TRBJ2-7	CASSTGGTGSHEQYF
18	TRBV3-1/TRBV3-2	TRBJ2-4	CASSPPVASGRSKNIQYF
13	TRBV11-3	TRBJ1-1	CASSLGGNTEAFF
15	TRBV5-1	TRBJ2-2	CASSPRTENTGELFF
14	TRBV5-1	TRBJ2-7	CASSGGTVFHEQYF
15	TRBV7-6	TRBJ2-5	CASSSGLAGVETQYF
16	TRBV5-8	TRBJ2-5	CASSSAGTSGLETQYF
15	TRBV7-8	TRBJ1-3	CASSKAGFSGNTIYF
17	TRBV6-1	TRBJ2-1	CASSEEALAGVLNEQFF
13	TRBV7-3	TRBJ2-2	CASSLMYTGELFF
13	TRBV3-1/TRBV3-2	TRBJ2-7	CASSQTRDGEQYF
13	TRBV27	TRBJ2-1	CASSPGGWNEQFF
16	TRBV5-1	TRBJ2-5	CASSPGVAGSQETQYF
13	TRBV6-5	TRBJ2-7	CASRNRGTYEQYF
15	TRBV19	TRBJ2-1	CASSIPRSLGNEQFF
16	TRBV6-6	TRBJ2-2	CASIPGTSGNHGELFF
14	TRBV2	TRBJ1-4	CASRLQGANEKLFF
17	TRBV5-1	TRBJ2-5	CASSLATSGSMGKTQYF
16	TRBV6-2/TRBV6-3	TRBJ1-1	CASSYSRRQLNTEAFF
14	TRBV5-1	TRBJ2-1	CASSLVLAGDEQFF
17	TRBV6-1	TRBJ2-3	CASSEIVTSGGADTQYF
14	TRBV6-5	TRBJ1-2	CASSTGFANYGYTF
14	TRBV5-1	TRBJ2-7	CASSLDSQGYEQYF
14	TRBV7-3	TRBJ2-1	CASSSTSGSDEQFF
16	TRBV5-1	TRBJ1-6	CASLESIRDKNSPLHF
16	TRBV5-5	TRBJ2-1	CASSLYGTSGINEQFF